This is a list of T cell receptor beta chains from one sample in a study of control samples from healthy donors and cancer patients. Profiled with immunoSEQ multiplex PCR; TCRdb holds only in-frame clones, not every one. This repertoire shows tens of thousands of clones, 91% found once; its top ten account for approximately 12%. What was sequenced was PBMCs. The origin of the receptors is a man between 45 and 60 years old with lung cancer. The CDR3 runs from the conserved cysteine through the conserved F or W. D genes are given only for firm matches. Clone size is not always given. Where it is, it says once, few, many or a class for expanded clones.

d_gene: .; abundance: few; v_gene: TRBV12-3/TRBV12-4; j_gene: TRBJ1-1; CDR3aa: CASSPGQNTEAFF; CDR3nt: TGTGCCAGCAGTCCTGGACAGAACACTGAAGCTTTCTTT
d_gene: TRBD1; abundance: .; v_gene: TRBV4-3; j_gene: TRBJ2-7; CDR3aa: CASSRGQGYEQYF; CDR3nt: TGCGCCAGCAGCCGGGGACAGGGCTACGAGCAGTACTTC
d_gene: .; abundance: .; v_gene: TRBV2; j_gene: TRBJ2-3; CDR3aa: CASSDDLAGDTQYF; CDR3nt: TGTGCCAGCAGTGATGACCTTGCGGGAGATACGCAGTATTTT
d_gene: .; abundance: .; v_gene: TRBV6-5; j_gene: TRBJ1-6; CDR3aa: CASSYGLNNSPLHF; CDR3nt: TGTGCCAGCAGTTACGGACTTAATAATTCACCCCTCCACTTT
d_gene: .; abundance: .; v_gene: TRBV11-2; j_gene: TRBJ2-5; CDR3aa: CASSPRRTIQETQYF; CDR3nt: TGTGCCAGCAGCCCTCGGAGGACTATACAAGAGACCCAGTACTTC
d_gene: .; abundance: .; v_gene: TRBV11-2; j_gene: TRBJ2-1; CDR3aa: CASSLDLNEQFF; CDR3nt: TGTGCCAGCAGCTTAGATCTGAATGAGCAGTTCTTC
d_gene: .; abundance: few; v_gene: TRBV5-1; j_gene: TRBJ1-1; CDR3aa: CASSLVAGLTWNTEAFF; CDR3nt: TGCGCCAGCAGCTTGGTTGCAGGGCTTACTTGGAACACTGAAGCTTTCTTT
d_gene: .; abundance: .; v_gene: TRBV11-2; j_gene: TRBJ1-5; CDR3aa: CASSLDRAGLGPQHF; CDR3nt: TGTGCCAGCAGCTTAGATCGAGCAGGCCTGGGGCCCCAGCATTTT
d_gene: .; abundance: .; v_gene: TRBV21-1; j_gene: TRBJ2-5; CDR3aa: CASSSCKETQYF; CDR3nt: TGTGCCAGCAGCTCCTGTAAAGAGACCCAGTACTTC
d_gene: .; abundance: .; v_gene: TRBV5-1; j_gene: TRBJ1-2; CDR3aa: CASSWAGERGYTF; CDR3nt: TGCGCCAGCAGCTGGGCGGGGGAACGTGGCTACACCTTC
d_gene: .; abundance: once; v_gene: TRBV12-3/TRBV12-4; j_gene: TRBJ1-2; CDR3aa: CASSLARWGGYTF; CDR3nt: TGTGCCAGCAGTTTGGCCCGATGGGGTGGCTACACCTTC
d_gene: TRBD1; abundance: .; v_gene: TRBV3-1/TRBV3-2; j_gene: TRBJ1-4; CDR3aa: CASSQGDGTGREKLFF; CDR3nt: TGTGCCAGCAGCCAAGGGGACGGGACAGGTCGTGAAAAACTGTTTTTT
d_gene: .; abundance: .; v_gene: TRBV7-2; j_gene: TRBJ2-3; CDR3aa: CASSLKSGDSTDTQYF; CDR3nt: TGTGCCAGCAGCTTAAAGTCAGGAGATTCCACAGATACGCAGTATTTT
d_gene: TRBD2; abundance: .; v_gene: TRBV7-2; j_gene: TRBJ2-3; CDR3aa: CASSLGLAGGLLDTQYF; CDR3nt: TGTGCCAGCAGCTTAGGACTAGCGGGGGGGCTTTTGGATACGCAGTATTTT
d_gene: .; abundance: .; v_gene: TRBV7-2; j_gene: TRBJ1-2; CDR3aa: CASSLQVNYGYTF; CDR3nt: TGTGCCAGCAGCTTACAGGTTAACTATGGCTACACCTTC
d_gene: TRBD1; abundance: .; v_gene: TRBV29-1; j_gene: TRBJ1-2; CDR3aa: CSAEKGLGQGPYGYTF; CDR3nt: TGCAGCGCTGAGAAGGGGTTAGGACAGGGGCCCTATGGCTACACCTTC
d_gene: .; abundance: few; v_gene: TRBV7-2; j_gene: TRBJ2-5; CDR3aa: CASSLDSRTQYF; CDR3nt: TGTGCCAGCAGCTTGGATTCTCGGACCCAGTACTTC
d_gene: TRBD2; abundance: .; v_gene: TRBV7-7; j_gene: TRBJ2-5; CDR3aa: CASSFKSGVGETQYF; CDR3nt: TGTGCTAGCAGCTTTAAGAGCGGGGTGGGCGAGACCCAGTACTTC
d_gene: TRBD1; abundance: once; v_gene: TRBV10-3; j_gene: TRBJ1-2; CDR3aa: CAIRTDRAANYGYTF; CDR3nt: TGTGCCATCAGGACCGACAGGGCCGCCAACTATGGCTACACCTTC
d_gene: .; abundance: .; v_gene: TRBV11-3; j_gene: TRBJ2-2; CDR3aa: CASSLQGGTGELFF; CDR3nt: TGTGCCAGCAGCTTACAGGGGGGGACCGGGGAGCTGTTTTTT
d_gene: .; abundance: .; v_gene: TRBV28; j_gene: TRBJ1-4; CDR3aa: CAIAVGATNEKLFF; CDR3nt: TGTGCCATCGCCGTCGGGGCAACTAATGAAAAACTGTTTTTT
d_gene: .; abundance: once; v_gene: TRBV20-1; j_gene: TRBJ1-1; CDR3aa: CSARAGTEAFF; CDR3nt: TGCAGTGCTAGGGCAGGAACTGAAGCTTTCTTT
d_gene: TRBD1; abundance: .; v_gene: TRBV5-1; j_gene: TRBJ2-3; CDR3aa: CASSLRAGGQDTQYF; CDR3nt: TGCGCCAGCAGCTTACGGGCAGGGGGTCAAGATACGCAGTATTTT
d_gene: .; abundance: .; v_gene: TRBV24-1; j_gene: TRBJ1-1; CDR3aa: CATSWRVSKNTEAFF; CDR3nt: TGTGCCACCAGTTGGAGAGTCAGTAAGAACACTGAAGCTTTCTTT
d_gene: .; abundance: .; v_gene: TRBV20-1; j_gene: TRBJ2-3; CDR3aa: CSAGGTDTQYF; CDR3nt: TGCAGTGCTGGAGGCACAGATACGCAGTATTTT
d_gene: TRBD1; abundance: .; v_gene: TRBV7-2; j_gene: TRBJ1-4; CDR3aa: CASSLPTGATNEKLFF; CDR3nt: TGTGCCAGCAGCTTACCGACAGGGGCAACTAATGAAAAACTGTTTTTT
d_gene: TRBD1; abundance: once; v_gene: TRBV6-5; j_gene: TRBJ1-1; CDR3aa: CASKLGTGSTEAFF; CDR3nt: TGTGCCAGCAAGCTCGGGACAGGGTCTACTGAAGCTTTCTTT
d_gene: .; abundance: .; v_gene: TRBV4-3; j_gene: TRBJ2-1; CDR3aa: CASSPWGQDEQFF; CDR3nt: TGCGCCAGCAGCCCCTGGGGGCAAGACGAGCAGTTCTTC
d_gene: .; abundance: .; v_gene: TRBV19; j_gene: TRBJ1-1; CDR3aa: CASKRKRGDTEAFF; CDR3nt: TGTGCCAGTAAAAGGAAAAGGGGGGACACTGAAGCTTTCTTT
d_gene: TRBD2; abundance: once; v_gene: TRBV7-2; j_gene: TRBJ2-5; CDR3aa: CASSFSGGGWETQYF; CDR3nt: TGTGCCAGCAGCTTTAGCGGGGGGGGCTGGGAGACCCAGTACTTC
d_gene: TRBD1; abundance: .; v_gene: TRBV6-1; j_gene: TRBJ2-4; CDR3aa: CASNPGQDKNIQYF; CDR3nt: TGTGCCAGCAACCCAGGACAGGACAAAAACATTCAGTACTTC
d_gene: TRBD1; abundance: .; v_gene: TRBV3-1/TRBV3-2; j_gene: TRBJ1-4; CDR3aa: CASKSGGAEKLFF; CDR3nt: TGTGCCAGCAAGTCAGGGGGTGCTGAAAAACTGTTTTTT
d_gene: .; abundance: .; v_gene: TRBV5-1; j_gene: TRBJ1-6; CDR3aa: CASGLGLGDNSPLHF; CDR3nt: TGCGCCAGCGGGCTGGGACTTGGGGATAATTCACCCCTCCACTTT
d_gene: .; abundance: .; v_gene: TRBV5-1; j_gene: TRBJ2-1; CDR3aa: CASSSTDSYNEQFF; CDR3nt: TGCGCCAGCAGCTCGACAGACTCCTACAATGAGCAGTTCTTC
d_gene: .; abundance: few; v_gene: TRBV5-4; j_gene: TRBJ2-5; CDR3aa: CASSFRNPGGETQYF; CDR3nt: TGTGCCAGCAGCTTTCGGAACCCCGGGGGAGAGACCCAGTACTTC
d_gene: .; abundance: .; v_gene: TRBV25-1; j_gene: TRBJ1-4; CDR3aa: CASSDTGNGGEKLFF; CDR3nt: TGTGCCAGCAGTGACACCGGGAATGGGGGTGAAAAACTGTTTTTT
d_gene: .; abundance: .; v_gene: TRBV3-1/TRBV3-2; j_gene: TRBJ1-5; CDR3aa: CASSQDMGGAGPQHF; CDR3nt: TGTGCCAGCAGCCAAGATATGGGAGGGGCAGGGCCCCAGCATTTT
d_gene: .; abundance: .; v_gene: TRBV12-3/TRBV12-4; j_gene: TRBJ2-1; CDR3aa: CASSFEGGYEQFF; CDR3nt: TGTGCCAGCAGTTTTGAGGGAGGATATGAGCAGTTCTTC
d_gene: TRBD2; abundance: .; v_gene: TRBV3-1/TRBV3-2; j_gene: TRBJ2-7; CDR3aa: CASSRLGTSGLSSYEQYF; CDR3nt: TGTGCCAGCAGCCGTCTCGGGACTAGCGGGCTTAGCTCCTACGAGCAGTACTTC
d_gene: TRBD2; abundance: .; v_gene: TRBV7-9; j_gene: TRBJ2-1; CDR3aa: CASSLLASGGRLYNEQFF; CDR3nt: TGTGCCAGCAGCTTACTGGCTAGCGGGGGGCGACTCTACAATGAGCAGTTCTTC
d_gene: .; abundance: .; v_gene: TRBV11-2; j_gene: TRBJ2-3; CDR3aa: CASSLGGDRSTDTQYF; CDR3nt: TGTGCCAGCAGCTTAGGCGGGGACAGAAGCACAGATACGCAGTATTTT